The entry that follows covers one T cell receptor beta chain sequence. Germline V gene lookup returns CDR1 MDHEN and CDR2 SYDVKM. V was clipped by 3 bases and J by 3 bases, with 9 bases between them. The CDR3 runs to 15 residues. The sample originates from a study of blood T cell repertoires in COVID-19. Study-level background: Spain, Italy and the United States supplied samples that represented acute and convalescent COVID-19. Sources were T cells, B-cell-depleted T cells, or PBMCs; the material itself was cDNA or gDNA.

In the source study's methods: Estimates of nucleated cell counts were drawn from the amplification of reference gene primers. Method: immunoSEQ multiplex PCR; TCRdb's copy keeps in-frame clones and lacks some. That table gives V, J and clone size, and the DNA gave D and trimming. Seen here are about 140,000 clones, approximately 80% observed once, and the top ten hold approximately 9%. The chain recombines TRBV28 with TRBJ1-6; D gene ambiguous. The source of this sequence is a woman aged 80 or over in a cohort sampled during active or convalescent COVID-19. The sequencing input was peripheral blood. The CDR3, as DNA: TGTGCCAGCAGTTTGAGGGTCCTCTATAATTCACCCCTCCACTTT. It encodes CASSLRVLYNSPLHF.